This TCR beta chain derives from a study of identical twins. A single record per CDR3 protein comes from TCRdb applying MiXCR to the 5' RACE reads. The sample carries some 690,000 distinct CDR3 sequences, 21% recorded once. The same sample was also used in a study of T cells expressing NK-cell markers.

The sequenced sample was PBMCs. This receptor was identified in a woman aged 18 to 35 in good health.

CDR3 region: CASSFRAGGPNEQFF. The CDR3 nucleotides are TGTGCCAGCAGTTTTAGGGCGGGGGGGCCCAATGAGCAGTTCTTC. The chain employs TRBV27 and TRBJ2-1, with 9 bases aligning to TRBD2. Trimming at V came to 3 bases and at J to 6 bases, leaving 6 bases not matched to a gene. Germline V gene sequence: CDR1 MNHEY, CDR2 SMNVEV (reference sequence). The CDR3 covers 15 residues.